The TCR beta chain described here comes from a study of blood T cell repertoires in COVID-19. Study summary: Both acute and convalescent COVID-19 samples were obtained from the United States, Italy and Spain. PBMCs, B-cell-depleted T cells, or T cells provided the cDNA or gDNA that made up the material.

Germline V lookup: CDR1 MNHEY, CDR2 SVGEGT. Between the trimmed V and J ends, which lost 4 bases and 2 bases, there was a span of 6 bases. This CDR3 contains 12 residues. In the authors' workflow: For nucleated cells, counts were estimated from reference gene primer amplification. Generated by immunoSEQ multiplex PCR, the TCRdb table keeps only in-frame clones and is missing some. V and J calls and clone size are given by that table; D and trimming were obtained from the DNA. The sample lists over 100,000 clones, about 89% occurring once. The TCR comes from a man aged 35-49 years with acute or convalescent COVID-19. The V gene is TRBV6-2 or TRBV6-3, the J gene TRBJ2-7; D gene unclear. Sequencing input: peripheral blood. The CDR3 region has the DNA TGTGCCAGCAGTTGGGCCACCTACGAGCAGTACTTC. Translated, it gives CASSWATYEQYF.